A single sample is the source of the 25 T cell receptor beta chains below, sequenced in a study of control samples from healthy donors and cancer patients. The method was immunoSEQ multiplex PCR; TCRdb's version includes in-frame clones alone and lacks a portion of them. The sample holds approximately 150,000 clones, about 91% seen once. The sample consisted of blood. These receptors all stem from a man between 18 and 35 years old in good health.

The chain uses TRBV4-3 and TRBJ2-5, with 14 positions matching TRBD2. The V gene end was trimmed by 4 bases and the J gene end by 5 bases; junction bases not matched to a gene: 9. From germline, CDR1 is LGHNA and CDR2 YSLEER. The CDR3 contains 17 residues. The CDR3 DNA is TGCGCCAGCAGCCCACGCGGACTAGCGGGGGGACGGGAGACCCAGTACTTC. Encoded protein: CASSPRGLAGGRETQYF.

V usage is TRBV5-4 and J usage is TRBJ1-6, with D possibly being TRBD1 (5 bases). This CDR3 spans 14 amino acids. The ends were cut back, 0 bases at V and 10 bases at J, with 11 bases in the middle. Per the germline V gene, CDR1 is SGHNT and CDR2 is YYREEE (reference sequence). CDR3 bases: TGTGCCAGCAGCTTGGACGGGGCCCGGTCACCCCTCCACTTT. It encodes CASSLDGARSPLHF.

This chain connects TRBV12-3 or TRBV12-4 to TRBJ1-1; D is uncertain. CDR3 size: 13 residues. V dropped 3 bases and J dropped 1 base, with 6 bases sitting between them. The CDR3 nucleotides read TGTGCCAGCAGTTTGTCCGGGAACACTGAAGCTTTCTTT. Its translation: CASSLSGNTEAFF.

The V call is TRBV7-2, the J call TRBJ1-2; 9 bases align to TRBD1. The CDR3 contains 17 residues. Germline V gene data show CDR1 as SGHTA and CDR2 as FQGNSA. The V segment lost 1 base and the J segment 7 bases; nucleotides outside the gene matches: 13. The CDR3 protein is CASSLGGAGTGFGGYTF. The CDR3 region has the DNA TGTGCCAGCAGCTTAGGGGGTGCCGGGACAGGGTTCGGTGGCTACACCTTC.

The chain links TRBV6-5 to TRBJ2-7, with D perhaps matching TRBD1 (6 bases). The CDR3 has 14 amino acids. The germline V gene encodes CDR1 MNHEY and CDR2 SVGAGI. The V end was cut by 2 bases, the J end by 2 bases, with 10 bases between. CDR3 in amino acids: CASSYGGRAYEQYF. DNA of the CDR3: TGTGCCAGCAGTTACGGGGGCAGAGCCTACGAGCAGTACTTC.

This chain uses TRBV11-2 with TRBJ2-7, with D maybe TRBD1 (6 bases). The CDR3 is 15 amino acids. V was pared by 6 bases and J by 2 bases, with 17 bases between. The germline V gene encodes CDR1 SGHAT and CDR2 FQNNGV. The CDR3 here is CASSPGVRMTYEQYF. The CDR3 nucleotides are TGTGCCAGCAGTCCAGGGGTCCGGATGACCTACGAGCAGTACTTC.

The chain's CDR3 is CASSETPSYGYTF. CDR3 nucleotide sequence: TGTGCCAGCAGTGAGACGCCGAGTTATGGCTACACCTTC. This rearrangement joins TRBV6-1 to TRBJ1-2; no firm D call. The CDR3 runs 13 residues. The V gene lost 3 bases and the J gene lost 5 bases, with 10 bases spanning the gap. CDR1 is MNHNS, CDR2 SASEGT, per germline.

V is TRBV3-1 (or the pseudogene TRBV3-2) and J is TRBJ2-7, with D hard to call. V was trimmed by 1 base and J by 0 bases, leaving 7 bases between them. This CDR3 is built from 14 residues. Germline CDR1 is LGHDT and CDR2 is YNNKEL (reference sequence). DNA for the CDR3: TGTGCCAGCAGCCAAGGGCTGGGCTCCTACGAGCAGTACTTC. This codes for CASSQGLGSYEQYF.

V is TRBV12-3 or TRBV12-4 and J is TRBJ1-2; D call uncertain. This CDR3 region has 11 residues. V dropped 8 bases and J dropped 0 bases, with 4 bases sitting between them. For the CDR3, the DNA is TGTGCCAGCCTGGCTAACTATGGCTACACCTTC. The encoded protein is CASLANYGYTF.

The chain recombines TRBV24-1 with TRBJ2-2; TRBD2 matches at 7 bases. CDR3 length: 16 residues. Germline-derived CDR1 and CDR2 are KGHDR and SFDVKD. The J segment lost 5 bases and the V segment lost 0 bases, leaving 5 bases of the junction unmatched. CDR3 DNA sequence: TGTGCCACCAGTGATTTGAGGTGGGGGGGAACCGGGGAGCTGTTTTTT. The encoded protein is CATSDLRWGGTGELFF.

This clone appeared a few times. This rearrangement joins TRBV4-2 to TRBJ2-3; possible D gene TRBD2, 7 bases. The V and J ends lost 5 bases and 7 bases respectively, with 19 bases between them. The CDR3 is 15 amino acids. CDR1 is LGHNA, CDR2 YNFKEQ, per germline. Here the CDR3 DNA reads TGTGCCAGCAGCAATGAGGGTGGGGGGGCGTATACGCAGTATTTT. This codes for CASSNEGGGAYTQYF.

The rearrangement joins TRBV11-2 to TRBJ2-2; no clear D. Germline CDR1 and CDR2: SGHAT and FQNNGV. This CDR3 has 12 amino acids. Trimming removed 1 base at V and 7 bases at J, with 4 bases between. CDR3 nucleotides: TGTGCCAGCAGCTTAGTTATCGGGGAGCTGTTTTTT. Translation: CASSLVIGELFF.

V gene TRBV28 combines with J gene TRBJ1-1, with TRBD1 as a possible D gene (5 bases). V lost 3 bases, J lost 3 bases, and 11 bases lay in between. This CDR3 contains 14 residues. CDR1 is MDHEN, CDR2 SYDVKM, per germline. This CDR3 is CASSFDSTYTEAFF. CDR3 DNA sequence: TGTGCCAGCAGTTTTGACAGTACTTACACTGAAGCTTTCTTT.

The chain uses TRBV29-1 and TRBJ1-4, with 8 nucleotides matching TRBD1. The CDR3 has 12 residues. CDR1 and CDR2 from the germline V gene are SQVTM and ANQGSEA. V was clipped by 7 bases and J by 8 bases; unmatched bases: 6. This CDR3 is CSARTGKEKLFF. The CDR3 DNA follows: TGCAGCGCCCGGACAGGGAAGGAAAAACTGTTTTTT.

The gene calls are TRBV7-3 and TRBJ2-1; maybe TRBD2 (6 bases). Trimming stripped 5 bases from V and 5 bases from J, with 13 bases between. Germline CDR1 SGHTA, CDR2 FQGTGA. CDR3 length: 14 residues. Here the CDR3 reads CASSRSGLHNEQFF. The CDR3 DNA is TGTGCCAGCAGCAGAAGCGGGCTACACAATGAGCAGTTCTTC.

The chain is built from TRBV18 and TRBJ1-5; perhaps TRBD1 as D (5 bases). Trimming removed 5 bases from V and 8 bases from J, with 19 bases in between. The CDR3 is 15 amino acids. The germline V gene encodes CDR1 KGHSH and CDR2 LQKENI. The chain's CDR3 is CASSSPLGGNEPQHF. Here the CDR3 DNA reads TGTGCCAGCTCATCCCCCCTGGGGGGTAATGAGCCCCAGCATTTT.

V usage is TRBV27 and J usage is TRBJ2-7; D might be TRBD1 or TRBD2, each matching 5 bases. The V and J ends lost 5 bases and 3 bases respectively, with 11 bases between them. CDR3 length: 13 residues. Per germline, CDR1 MNHEY and CDR2 SMNVEV (reference sequence). This CDR3 is CASSRQRGYEQYF. The DNA of the CDR3 is TGTGCCAGCAGTCGGCAGAGGGGCTACGAGCAGTACTTC.

V usage is TRBV7-9 and J usage is TRBJ1-2; a weak D match, TRBD1 (5 bases). The CDR3 is 13 amino acids. CDR1 and CDR2 from the germline V gene are SEHNR and FQNEAQ (reference sequence). Trimming removed 5 bases at V and 7 bases at J, with 14 bases between. Here the CDR3 reads CASSAGAPLGYTF. The DNA of the CDR3 is TGTGCCAGCAGCGCCGGGGCCCCCCTTGGCTACACCTTC.

The chain uses TRBV27 and TRBJ2-3; D is uncertain. Germline V gene data show CDR1 as MNHEY and CDR2 as SMNVEV (reference sequence). V dropped 2 bases and J dropped 6 bases, with 6 bases sitting between them. The CDR3 loop spans 12 amino acids. CDR3 protein: CASSLPPDTQYF. The CDR3 DNA reads as TGTGCCAGCAGTTTACCCCCGGATACGCAGTATTTT.

This chain uses TRBV11-3 with TRBJ2-7; D is ambiguous. The germline gives CDR1 SGHNT, CDR2 YENEEA. This CDR3 is built from 13 residues. Trimming removed 2 bases from V and 6 bases from J, with 11 bases in between. CDR3 region: CASSLSRDGEQYF. CDR3 coding DNA: TGTGCCAGCAGCTTAAGCCGCGATGGCGAGCAGTACTTC.

V gene TRBV5-6 combines with J gene TRBJ2-7; D call uncertain. The CDR3 has 15 residues. V was clipped by 3 bases and J by 3 bases, with 16 bases between them. In germline, CDR1 is SGHDT, CDR2 YYEEEE. This CDR3 is CASSYRGASSYEQYF. The DNA for the CDR3 is TGTGCCAGCAGCTACAGAGGAGCATCAAGCTACGAGCAGTACTTC.

This clone showed up just a few times. The CDR3, as DNA: TGTGCCAGCAGCTTGGGGTCAGGGTATCAGCCCCAGCATTTT. Residues: CASSLGSGYQPQHF. The chain uses TRBV5-5 and TRBJ1-5; D may be TRBD1 (5 bases). Germline CDR1 SGHKS, CDR2 YYEKEE (reference sequence). V shed 0 bases and J shed 5 bases, with 9 bases lying between them. CDR3 length equals 14 residues.

CDR3 in DNA: TGTGCCAGCAGTTACGGTACAGGGGGTAGCATATCACCCCTCCACTTT. It codes for CASSYGTGGSISPLHF. This rearrangement joins TRBV6-5 to TRBJ1-6; 8 positions match TRBD1. The J segment lost 10 bases and the V segment lost 2 bases, leaving 10 bases of the junction unmatched. The CDR3 consists of 16 residues. Germline V gives CDR1 MNHEY, CDR2 SVGAGI.

The chain combines TRBV28 with TRBJ1-2; D unresolved. From germline, CDR1 is MDHEN and CDR2 SYDVKM. The CDR3 is 15 amino acids. V was shortened by 3 bases and J by 8 bases, with 19 bases between the two germline ends. CDR3 sequence (DNA): TGTGCCAGCAGTTTTTGGCAGCAAAACCCTATGGGCTACACCTTC. Translation: CASSFWQQNPMGYTF.

The CDR3 here is CAISGDNTSREAFF. CDR3 nucleotides: TGTGCCATCAGCGGGGACAACACAAGTCGGGAAGCTTTCTTT. V is TRBV10-3 and J is TRBJ1-1, with TRBD1 as a possible D gene (6 bases). Germline values: CDR1 ENHRY, CDR2 SYGVKD. The CDR3 spans 14 residues. V was trimmed by 6 bases and J by 8 bases, leaving 19 bases between them.